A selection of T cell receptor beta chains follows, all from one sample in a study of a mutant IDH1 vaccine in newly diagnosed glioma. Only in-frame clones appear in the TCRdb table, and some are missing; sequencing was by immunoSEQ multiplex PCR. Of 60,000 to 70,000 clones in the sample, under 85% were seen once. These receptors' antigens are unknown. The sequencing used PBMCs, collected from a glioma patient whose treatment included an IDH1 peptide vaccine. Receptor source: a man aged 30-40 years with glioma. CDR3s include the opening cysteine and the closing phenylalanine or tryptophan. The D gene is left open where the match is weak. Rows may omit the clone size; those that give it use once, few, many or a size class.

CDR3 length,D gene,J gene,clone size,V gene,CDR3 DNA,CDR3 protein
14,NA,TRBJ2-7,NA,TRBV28,TGTGCCAGCAGGCTGGGTCACCTGGCCTACGAGCAGTACTTC,CASRLGHLAYEQYF
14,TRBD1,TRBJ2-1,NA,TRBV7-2,TGTGCCAGCAGCCGCGGACAGGGCTACAATGAGCAGTTCTTC,CASSRGQGYNEQFF
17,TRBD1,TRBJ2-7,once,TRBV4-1,TGCGCCAGCAGCCAAGACCCCTTGATGGCAGGGGGCGACGAGCAGTACTTC,CASSQDPLMAGGDEQYF
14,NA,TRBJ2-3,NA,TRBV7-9,TGTGCCAGCAGCCCCCGGGACCTCCTGGATACGCAGTATTTT,CASSPRDLLDTQYF
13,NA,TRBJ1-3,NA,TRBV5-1,TGCGCCAGCAGCTTAGATCCTGGAAACACCATATATTTT,CASSLDPGNTIYF
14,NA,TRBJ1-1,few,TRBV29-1,TGCAGCGTTTTGGCAGGGGCGTTGAACACTGAAGCTTTCTTT,CSVLAGALNTEAFF
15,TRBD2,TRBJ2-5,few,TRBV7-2,TGTGCCAGCAGCTTAGGTCCAGGGAGGGGAGAGACCCAGTACTTC,CASSLGPGRGETQYF
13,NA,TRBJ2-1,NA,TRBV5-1,TGCGCCAGCAGCTTTGGGATCTACAATGAGCAGTTCTTC,CASSFGIYNEQFF
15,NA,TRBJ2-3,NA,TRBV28,TGTGCCAGCAGCCAGTTCCCGCGCCGCACAGATACGCAGTATTTT,CASSQFPRRTDTQYF
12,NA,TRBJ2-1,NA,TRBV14,TGTGCCAGCAGCCGCTCGGGAAATGAGCAGTTCTTC,CASSRSGNEQFF
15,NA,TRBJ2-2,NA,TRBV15,TGTGCCACCAGCACCCAGAGTCCACTACACGGGGAGCTGTTTTTT,CATSTQSPLHGELFF
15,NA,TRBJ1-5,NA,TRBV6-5,TGTGCCAGCAGCGGGACACCTTACGCGTTTCAGCCCCAGCATTTT,CASSGTPYAFQPQHF
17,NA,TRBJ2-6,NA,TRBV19,TGTGCCAGTAGTATAATGATACGGGCGTCTGGGGCCAACGTCCTGACTTTC,CASSIMIRASGANVLTF
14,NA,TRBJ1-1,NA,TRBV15,TGTGCCACCAGCAGAGGAGACAGCCAGGCTGAAGCTTTCTTT,CATSRGDSQAEAFF
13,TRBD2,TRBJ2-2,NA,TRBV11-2,TGTGCCAGCAGCTTGGGAGGGGCCGGGGAGCTGTTTTTT,CASSLGGAGELFF
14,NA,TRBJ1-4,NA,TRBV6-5,TGTGCCAGCAGCCTTGGGACTTTGAATGAAAAACTGTTTTTT,CASSLGTLNEKLFF
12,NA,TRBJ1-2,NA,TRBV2,TGTGCCAGCAGTGAAATCACTATTGGCTACACCTTC,CASSEITIGYTF
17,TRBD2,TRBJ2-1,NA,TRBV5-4,TGTGCCAGCAGCTTGGCGGGGGGGGCAGGTTTAGTTAGTGAGCAGTTCTTC,CASSLAGGAGLVSEQFF
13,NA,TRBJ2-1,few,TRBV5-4,TGTGCCAGCAGCCACAGGGAAGGGAATGAGCAGTTCTTC,CASSHREGNEQFF
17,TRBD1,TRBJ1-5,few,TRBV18,TGTGCCAGCTCACCAAGGCTGCGGGACAGGGGAGACCAGCCCCAGCATTTT,CASSPRLRDRGDQPQHF
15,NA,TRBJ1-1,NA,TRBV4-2,TGTGCCAGCAGCCAAGCGCAGGGGAAGGACACTGAAGCTTTCTTT,CASSQAQGKDTEAFF
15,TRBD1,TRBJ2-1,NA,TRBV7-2,TGTGCCAGCACCTTACCCCCAGGGGGCCTAGAAGAGCAGTTCTTC,CASTLPPGGLEEQFF
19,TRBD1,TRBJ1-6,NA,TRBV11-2,TGTGCCAGCAGCTTACTAAGGGACAGAACTATTGTCACAAATTCACCCCTCCACTTT,CASSLLRDRTIVTNSPLHF
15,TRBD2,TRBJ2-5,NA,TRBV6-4,TGTGCCAGCAGTGACTCGACTAGCGGGGGGGAGACCCAGTACTTC,CASSDSTSGGETQYF
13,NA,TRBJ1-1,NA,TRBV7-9,TGTGCCAGCAGCTTAGGGACAGATAGAGAAGCTTTCTTT,CASSLGTDREAFF
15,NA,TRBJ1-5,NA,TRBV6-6,TGTGCCAGCAGTTCACCGACCTCATTCAATCAGCCCCAGCATTTT,CASSSPTSFNQPQHF
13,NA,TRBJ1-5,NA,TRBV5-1,TGCGCCAGCAGCTATGGGAGCAATCAGCCCCAGCATTTT,CASSYGSNQPQHF
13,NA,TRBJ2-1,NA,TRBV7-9,TGTGCCAGCAGCTCGCCCCTCTACAATGAGCAGTTCTTC,CASSSPLYNEQFF
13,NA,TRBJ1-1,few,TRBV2,TGTGCCAGCAGACAGGAAGTAGACACTGAAGCTTTCTTT,CASRQEVDTEAFF
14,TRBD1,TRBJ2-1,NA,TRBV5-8,TGTGCCAGCAGCTTGGGACAGGGGACGTATGAGCAGTTCTTC,CASSLGQGTYEQFF
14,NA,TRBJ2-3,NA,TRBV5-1,TGCGCCAGCACCGAGGGCGGTGACACAGATACGCAGTATTTT,CASTEGGDTDTQYF
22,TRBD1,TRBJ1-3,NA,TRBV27,TGTGCCAGCAGTTTCCGGAGGCCCACAGGGGGCCCACTAGCCCTCTCTGGAAACACCATATATTTT,CASSFRRPTGGPLALSGNTIYF
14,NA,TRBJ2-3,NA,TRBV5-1,TGCGCCAGCAGCTTGGCGGCAGGCACAGATACGCAGTATTTT,CASSLAAGTDTQYF
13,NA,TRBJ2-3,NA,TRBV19,TGTGCCAGTAACTCCGGGGGCACAGATACGCAGTATTTT,CASNSGGTDTQYF
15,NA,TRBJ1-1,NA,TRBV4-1,TGCGCCAGCAGCCCCCAAGACGGCCGATCGGCTGAAGCTTTCTTT,CASSPQDGRSAEAFF